The rows below give T cell receptor beta chains drawn from one sample of a study of blood T cells in healthy people across ages. MiXCR, run by TCRdb on the 5' RACE reads, gives a single entry per CDR3 protein. This sample yields under 2 million distinct CDR3 sequences, of which about 31% are seen a single time; 10% to 12% belongs to the top ten. The sample comprised blood. The source is a woman aged 25 to 39 in good health. The CDR3 runs from the conserved cysteine through the conserved F or W. A D gene is named only where the DNA matches it firmly. Size values are once, few and many counts, or a class for expanded clones, and some rows have none.

d_call clone_size j_call v_call cdr3_aa cdr3_nt
NA NA TRBJ1-1 TRBV4-1 CASSQDTGNTEAFF TGCGCCAGCAGCCAAGATACCGGGAACACTGAAGCTTTCTTT
TRBD2 few TRBJ2-5 TRBV7-9 CASSFPIGLAGIQETQYF TGTGCCAGCAGCTTTCCCATCGGACTAGCGGGGATCCAAGAGACCCAGTACTTC
TRBD1 NA TRBJ1-5 TRBV6-1 CASSDVTGGNQPQHF TGTGCCAGCAGTGACGTGACAGGGGGCAATCAGCCCCAGCATTTT
NA once TRBJ1-3 TRBV15 CATSRAIQGSGNTIYF TGTGCCACCAGCAGAGCCATACAGGGCTCTGGAAACACCATATATTTT
TRBD1 NA TRBJ2-3 TRBV4-1 CASSPKGAGMGVTQYF TGCGCCAGCAGCCCGAAGGGGGCCGGAATGGGGGTTACGCAGTATTTT
TRBD1 NA TRBJ2-1 TRBV5-5 CASSLGTGLEYNEQFF TGTGCCAGCAGCCTAGGGACAGGGTTGGAATACAATGAGCAGTTCTTC
TRBD2 NA TRBJ2-3 TRBV7-3 CASSPGAGGSNTQYF TGTGCCAGCAGCCCTGGAGCGGGAGGGTCAAATACGCAGTATTTT
TRBD1 NA TRBJ1-5 TRBV7-8 CASSLWEGQGDSNQPQHF TGTGCCAGCAGCTTATGGGAGGGACAGGGAGATAGCAATCAGCCCCAGCATTTT
TRBD1 few TRBJ1-1 TRBV7-2 CASSPWDRRNTEAFF TGTGCCAGCAGCCCCTGGGACAGGAGGAACACTGAAGCTTTCTTT
TRBD1 many TRBJ1-2 TRBV29-1 CSVAGTGYGYTF TGCAGCGTGGCCGGGACAGGGTATGGCTACACCTTC
NA NA TRBJ2-5 TRBV21-1 CASSNRGLAGDQKTQYF TGTGCCAGCAGCAACCGGGGACTAGCGGGAGATCAAAAGACCCAGTACTTC
TRBD1 few TRBJ2-5 TRBV24-1 CATSDSGQGTETQYF TGTGCCACCAGTGATTCTGGACAGGGGACGGAGACCCAGTACTTC
TRBD1 NA TRBJ1-6 TRBV20-1 CSAPRDRDNSPLHF TGCAGTGCACCCCGGGACAGGGATAATTCACCCCTCCACTTT
NA few TRBJ1-1 TRBV6-1 CASSEITETEAFF TGTGCCAGCAGTGAAATTACAGAGACTGAAGCTTTCTTT
TRBD1 NA TRBJ1-2 TRBV6-1 CASSEQDRAGYTF TGTGCCAGCAGTGAGCAGGACAGGGCGGGCTACACCTTC
NA NA TRBJ2-3 TRBV6-1 CASSELSSTDTQYF TGTGCCAGCAGTGAATTGAGTAGCACAGATACGCAGTATTTT
TRBD1 few TRBJ2-6 TRBV5-1 CASSYGQGALSGANVLTF TGCGCCAGCAGCTATGGACAGGGCGCTCTCTCTGGGGCCAACGTCCTGACTTTC
TRBD2 few TRBJ2-7 TRBV5-1 CASSSGLAGIEQYF TGCGCCAGCAGCTCGGGACTAGCGGGAATCGAGCAGTACTTC
NA few TRBJ2-1 TRBV7-2 CASRGASRFNEQFF TGTGCCAGCAGGGGGGCTAGCAGATTCAATGAGCAGTTCTTC
TRBD1 NA TRBJ1-2 TRBV20-1 CSAVPGQGLFGYGYTF TGCAGTGCTGTTCCGGGACAGGGATTGTTCGGTTATGGCTACACCTTC
NA NA TRBJ2-1 TRBV11-2 CASSLKFLGNEQFF TGTGCCAGCAGCTTAAAATTTCTCGGCAATGAGCAGTTCTTC
NA NA TRBJ1-1 TRBV11-2 CASSSVVGEAFF TGTGCCAGCAGTTCCGTGGTTGGTGAAGCTTTCTTT
NA many TRBJ2-3 TRBV29-1 CSVEMADTQYF TGCAGCGTTGAAATGGCAGATACGCAGTATTTT
TRBD1 NA TRBJ1-1 TRBV30 CAWSVSPGQGEAFF TGTGCCTGGAGTGTAAGCCCCGGACAGGGGGAAGCTTTCTTT
TRBD2 few TRBJ2-3 TRBV27 CASSQQGLAENTQYF TGTGCCAGCAGTCAACAGGGACTAGCGGAAAATACGCAGTATTTT
TRBD1 once TRBJ1-2 TRBV20-1 CSARVRTGTYGYTF TGCAGTGCTAGGGTTAGGACAGGGACTTATGGCTACACCTTC
NA NA TRBJ1-1 TRBV20-1 CSNSDFMNTEAFF TGCAGTAACAGCGACTTCATGAACACTGAAGCTTTCTTT
NA once TRBJ2-2 TRBV4-1 CASRKDRTGELFF TGCGCCAGCCGAAAAGACAGAACCGGGGAGCTGTTTTTT
TRBD2 NA TRBJ2-7 TRBV3-1 CASSSPERGSSYEQYF TGTGCCAGCAGCTCACCCGAGCGGGGGAGCTCCTACGAGCAGTACTTC
NA many TRBJ1-5 TRBV29-1 CSATPGENQPQHF TGCAGCGCCACGCCGGGCGAGAATCAGCCCCAGCATTTT
NA few TRBJ2-7 TRBV10-2 CASIIERRESYEQYF TGCGCCAGCATTATTGAAAGGCGTGAAAGCTACGAGCAGTACTTC
NA NA TRBJ2-7 TRBV7-9 CATPGSRSYNEQYF TGTGCCACCCCGGGGTCACGCTCCTACAATGAGCAGTACTTC
TRBD2 NA TRBJ2-1 TRBV4-2 CASSQEGLAGQNEQFF TGTGCCAGCAGCCAAGAGGGACTAGCGGGACAAAATGAGCAGTTCTTC
NA NA TRBJ2-3 TRBV4-2 CASSQGIASSTDTQYF TGTGCCAGCAGCCAAGGTATAGCCTCTAGCACAGATACGCAGTATTTT